This T cell receptor beta chain came from a study of OX40 agonist ivuxolimab in advanced cancers. Background on the study: The patients received ivuxolimab by intravenous route every 2 weeks at 0.01 to 10 mg/kg.

A note on this clone: No antigen is known for it.

The CDR3 has 11 amino acids. The V gene lost 5 bases and the J gene lost 14 bases, with 12 bases spanning the gap. Germline lookup yields CDR1 SEHNR and CDR2 FQNEAQ (reference sequence). The table came from immunoSEQ multiplex PCR; TCRdb's copy has only in-frame clones and leaves some out. The sample shows tens of thousands of clones, roughly nine tenths of them seen only once. Findings and caveats of the study: Patients who responded partially at 0.1-3.0 mg/kg showed clonal expansion ranking among the lowest. Both blood CD4+ and CD8+ T cells showed clonal growth by week 6 at 0.1 to 3.0 mg/kg. Averaging showed that CD8+ T cells had more expanded clones than CD4+ did.

J is TRBJ1-4 and V is TRBV7-9, with D uncertain. The material was CD4+ or CD8+ T cells sorted from blood, obtained in a trial of the OX40 agonist ivuxolimab. This receptor was obtained from an adult with an advanced solid tumor such as melanoma, head and neck, liver or kidney cancer. The CDR3 sequence is CASSAQVYLFF. The CDR3, as DNA: TGTGCCAGCAGCGCCCAGGTGTACCTGTTTTTT.